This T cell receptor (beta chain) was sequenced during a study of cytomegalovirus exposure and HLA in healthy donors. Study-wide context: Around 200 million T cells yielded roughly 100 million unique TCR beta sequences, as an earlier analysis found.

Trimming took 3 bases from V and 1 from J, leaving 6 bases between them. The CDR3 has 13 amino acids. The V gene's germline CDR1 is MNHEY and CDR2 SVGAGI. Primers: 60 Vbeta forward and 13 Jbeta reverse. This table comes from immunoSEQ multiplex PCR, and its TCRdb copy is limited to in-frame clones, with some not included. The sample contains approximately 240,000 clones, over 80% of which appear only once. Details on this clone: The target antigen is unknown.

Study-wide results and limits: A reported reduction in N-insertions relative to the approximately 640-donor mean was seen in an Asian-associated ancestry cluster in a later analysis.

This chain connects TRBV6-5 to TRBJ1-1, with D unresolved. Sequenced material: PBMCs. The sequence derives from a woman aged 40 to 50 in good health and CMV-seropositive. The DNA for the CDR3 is TGTGCCAGCAGTTATTCAGAGAACACTGAAGCTTTCTTT. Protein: CASSYSENTEAFF.